These T cell receptor beta chains were read from a single sample in a study of regulatory T cells in long-lasting Graves disease. TCRdb redid the calling of the multiplex PCR reads with MiXCR, one entry per CDR3 protein. The data contain under 350,000 distinct CDR3 sequences, 22% of them singletons. The source material was peripheral blood mononuclear cells (PBMCs), sampled when the disease was refractory, from a patient treated with antithyroid drugs. These receptors came from a female donor with Graves disease. Each CDR3 is given with its conserved first and last residue. A D gene is named only where the DNA matches it firmly. The listing skips clone size in some rows; elsewhere it reads once, few, many or a size class.

D gene: -; clone size: -; V gene: TRBV27; J gene: TRBJ2-7; CDR3 length: 14; CDR3 protein: CASSLSVGIYEQYF; CDR3 DNA: TGTGCCAGCAGTTTATCGGTAGGAATCTACGAGCAGTACTTC
D gene: TRBD2; clone size: few; V gene: TRBV4-1; J gene: TRBJ2-7; CDR3 length: 15; CDR3 protein: CASSRGAGGPYEQYF; CDR3 DNA: TGCGCCAGCAGCCGCGGTGCGGGGGGGCCCTACGAGCAGTACTTC
D gene: -; clone size: -; V gene: TRBV7-3; J gene: TRBJ2-3; CDR3 length: 14; CDR3 protein: CASSLLRGADTQYF; CDR3 DNA: TGTGCCAGCAGCTTACTCCGGGGCGCAGATACGCAGTATTTT
D gene: -; clone size: many; V gene: TRBV12-3/TRBV12-4; J gene: TRBJ1-2; CDR3 length: 13; CDR3 protein: CASSWTLPYGYTF; CDR3 DNA: TGTGCCAGCAGTTGGACTCTCCCCTATGGCTACACCTTC
D gene: -; clone size: -; V gene: TRBV19; J gene: TRBJ1-5; CDR3 length: 13; CDR3 protein: CASSITSEQPQHF; CDR3 DNA: TGTGCCAGTAGTATCACGTCGGAGCAGCCCCAGCATTTT
D gene: -; clone size: few; V gene: TRBV20-1; J gene: TRBJ1-5; CDR3 length: 14; CDR3 protein: CSANRAGSVQPQHF; CDR3 DNA: TGCAGTGCTAACCGGGCAGGATCCGTTCAGCCCCAGCATTTT
D gene: -; clone size: -; V gene: TRBV9; J gene: TRBJ1-5; CDR3 length: 15; CDR3 protein: CASSEGSDSNQPQHF; CDR3 DNA: TGTGCCAGCAGCGAGGGGAGCGATAGCAATCAGCCCCAGCATTTT
D gene: -; clone size: few; V gene: TRBV20-1; J gene: TRBJ2-5; CDR3 length: 13; CDR3 protein: CSARSGLQETQYF; CDR3 DNA: TGCAGTGCTAGATCCGGCCTCCAAGAGACCCAGTACTTC
D gene: TRBD2; clone size: few; V gene: TRBV7-9; J gene: TRBJ2-2; CDR3 length: 16; CDR3 protein: CASSHGLAGATGELFF; CDR3 DNA: TGTGCCAGCAGCCACGGACTAGCGGGAGCAACCGGGGAGCTGTTTTTT
D gene: TRBD2; clone size: -; V gene: TRBV20-1; J gene: TRBJ2-1; CDR3 length: 17; CDR3 protein: CSARPGGLAGRGNEQFF; CDR3 DNA: TGCAGTGCTAGACCCGGTGGCCTAGCGGGAAGGGGGAATGAGCAGTTCTTC
D gene: -; clone size: once; V gene: TRBV19; J gene: TRBJ2-6; CDR3 length: 16; CDR3 protein: CASTGARVTGANVLTF; CDR3 DNA: TGTGCCAGTACCGGGGCCAGGGTCACTGGGGCCAACGTCCTGACTTTC
D gene: TRBD2; clone size: -; V gene: TRBV12-3/TRBV12-4; J gene: TRBJ2-7; CDR3 length: 16; CDR3 protein: CASSLVVGAGTYEQYF; CDR3 DNA: TGTGCCAGCAGTTTAGTGGTAGGAGCGGGGACCTACGAGCAGTACTTC
D gene: -; clone size: many; V gene: TRBV9; J gene: TRBJ2-7; CDR3 length: 15; CDR3 protein: CASSAQPNGDYEQYF; CDR3 DNA: TGTGCCAGCAGCGCTCAGCCGAACGGGGACTACGAGCAGTACTTC
D gene: -; clone size: -; V gene: TRBV14; J gene: TRBJ1-1; CDR3 length: 15; CDR3 protein: CASKKLAEVYTEAFF; CDR3 DNA: TGTGCCAGCAAGAAATTGGCAGAGGTATACACTGAAGCTTTCTTT
D gene: TRBD1; clone size: many; V gene: TRBV9; J gene: TRBJ2-7; CDR3 length: 15; CDR3 protein: CASSKQGGANYEQYF; CDR3 DNA: TGTGCCAGCAGCAAACAGGGGGGAGCTAACTACGAGCAGTACTTC
D gene: -; clone size: many; V gene: TRBV28; J gene: TRBJ2-6; CDR3 length: 16; CDR3 protein: CAIRPLGLAGANVLTF; CDR3 DNA: TGTGCCATCCGCCCTCTGGGGTTAGCTGGGGCCAACGTCCTGACTTTC
D gene: TRBD1; clone size: -; V gene: TRBV20-1; J gene: TRBJ1-1; CDR3 length: 11; CDR3 protein: CSATDRRVFFW; CDR3 DNA: TGCAGTGCTACGGACAGGCGAGTATTTTTTTGG
D gene: -; clone size: -; V gene: TRBV6-2/TRBV6-3; J gene: TRBJ2-6; CDR3 length: 16; CDR3 protein: CASSYYWAPGANVLTF; CDR3 DNA: TGTGCCAGCAGTTATTATTGGGCACCTGGGGCCAACGTCCTGACTTTC
D gene: -; clone size: many; V gene: TRBV11-2; J gene: TRBJ2-2; CDR3 length: 14; CDR3 protein: CASSLVTGNGELFF; CDR3 DNA: TGTGCCAGCAGCTTAGTGACCGGAAACGGGGAGCTGTTTTTT
D gene: -; clone size: many; V gene: TRBV11-2; J gene: TRBJ2-2; CDR3 length: 13; CDR3 protein: CASQLSDAGELFF; CDR3 DNA: TGTGCCAGTCAGCTTAGTGACGCCGGGGAGCTGTTTTTT
D gene: -; clone size: -; V gene: TRBV7-9; J gene: TRBJ2-7; CDR3 length: 15; CDR3 protein: CASSRLGTGAYEQYF; CDR3 DNA: TGTGCCAGCAGCCGCCTGGGGACTGGGGCCTACGAGCAGTACTTC
D gene: -; clone size: few; V gene: TRBV6-5; J gene: TRBJ2-2; CDR3 length: 16; CDR3 protein: CASSYLGRRNTGELFF; CDR3 DNA: TGTGCCAGCAGTTACCTGGGACGCCGGAACACCGGGGAGCTGTTTTTT
D gene: -; clone size: -; V gene: TRBV20-1; J gene: TRBJ2-7; CDR3 length: 15; CDR3 protein: CSARELFAGFDEQYF; CDR3 DNA: TGCAGTGCTAGAGAATTATTTGCGGGGTTCGACGAGCAGTACTTC
D gene: TRBD2; clone size: -; V gene: TRBV9; J gene: TRBJ2-1; CDR3 length: 16; CDR3 protein: CASSVVSSGDYNEQFF; CDR3 DNA: TGTGCCAGCAGCGTAGTTTCCAGCGGGGACTACAATGAGCAGTTCTTC
D gene: TRBD2; clone size: many; V gene: TRBV28; J gene: TRBJ2-7; CDR3 length: 16; CDR3 protein: CASSLGASGRLYEQYF; CDR3 DNA: TGTGCCAGCAGTTTGGGGGCTAGCGGGAGGCTCTACGAGCAGTACTTC
D gene: TRBD2; clone size: -; V gene: TRBV25-1; J gene: TRBJ2-2; CDR3 length: 18; CDR3 protein: CASTFLWLAGSGVGELFF; CDR3 DNA: TGTGCCAGCACCTTCCTGTGGCTAGCGGGATCTGGCGTCGGGGAGCTGTTTTTT